This is a list of T cell receptor beta chains from one sample in a study of CD8+CD57+ T cells in acquired aplastic anemia. TCRdb redid the calling of the reads with MiXCR, one entry per CDR3 protein. The data contain 270,000 or so distinct CDR3 sequences, 82% of them singletons. Sample: sorted CD4+, CD8+, or CD8+CD57+ T cells (not recorded which) from PBMCs. The receptor set was obtained from a human donor with aplastic anemia. The conserved cysteine and the conserved F or W are not part of the CDR3 here. The order of the fields is V gene, J gene, CDR3 protein.

v_call: TRBV6-5
j_call: TRBJ2-7
cdr3_aa: ASSWGTGVNYEQY

v_call: TRBV7-9
j_call: TRBJ2-3
cdr3_aa: ASEVREREDTQY

v_call: TRBV19
j_call: TRBJ1-1
cdr3_aa: ASSEGHGVSEAF

v_call: TRBV7-3
j_call: TRBJ2-2
cdr3_aa: ASTRERGTEELF

v_call: TRBV7-8
j_call: TRBJ1-2
cdr3_aa: ASSRDRGPAADYGYT

v_call: TRBV5-6
j_call: TRBJ1-1
cdr3_aa: ASIRPRGHTVSRTEAF

v_call: TRBV9
j_call: TRBJ1-5
cdr3_aa: ASSARVHIAPPH

v_call: TRBV7-3
j_call: TRBJ2-3
cdr3_aa: ASSAGTGTQY

v_call: TRBV5-6
j_call: TRBJ2-7
cdr3_aa: ASSLGTGVGLYEQY

v_call: TRBV11-3
j_call: TRBJ2-3
cdr3_aa: ASSFEVTGTQY

v_call: TRBV29-1
j_call: TRBJ2-1
cdr3_aa: SVDGGSTYNEQF

v_call: TRBV11-3
j_call: TRBJ2-1
cdr3_aa: ASSVGRIHEQF

v_call: TRBV7-2
j_call: TRBJ2-3
cdr3_aa: GSSLEGGTDTQY

v_call: TRBV7-7
j_call: TRBJ2-1
cdr3_aa: ASSSTGANEQYF

v_call: TRBV9
j_call: TRBJ2-5
cdr3_aa: ASSSGSTSRDFQY

v_call: TRBV15
j_call: TRBJ2-3
cdr3_aa: ASSIAGHPDTQY

v_call: TRBV7-6
j_call: TRBJ2-3
cdr3_aa: ASSSAGGQYTNQ

v_call: TRBV7-9
j_call: TRBJ2-3
cdr3_aa: ASSISPGDDSQDTQY

v_call: TRBV20-1
j_call: TRBJ2-3
cdr3_aa: SAREGRTDTDTQY